This T cell receptor (beta chain) was sequenced during a study of blood T cell repertoires in COVID-19. Study details: The study drew acute and convalescent COVID-19 samples from the United States, Italy and Spain. PBMCs, B-cell-depleted T cells, or T cells provided the cDNA or gDNA that made up the material.

In the authors' methods: Amplifying reference gene primers gave estimates of nucleated cell counts. Libraries were prepared by immunoSEQ multiplex PCR; TCRdb keeps only in-frame clonotypes and omits some of them. V and J calls and clone size are those listed in that table; D and trimming were worked out from the DNA. The repertoire includes approximately 260,000 clones, approximately 88% of them detected once, and more than 8.5% sits in the top ten. Germline V lookup: CDR1 SEHNR, CDR2 FQNEAQ (reference sequence). CDR3 length: 15 residues. V gave up 8 bases and J gave up 8 bases; unmatched junction bases: 14. One Seattle source followed patients from active infection through their disease course.

The chain has TRBV7-9 and TRBJ2-1; the match to TRBD2 covers 8 bases. Sequencing used peripheral blood. The TCR originated in a woman aged 70-85 years with COVID-19, enrolled during active disease. The CDR3 protein is CASDASGSSPHEQFF. The CDR3 bases are TGTGCCAGCGATGCCAGCGGGAGTAGTCCCCATGAGCAGTTCTTC. The full variable domain, rest sourced from reference TRBV7-9 and TRBJ2-1, is DTGVSQNPRHKITKRGQNVTFRCDPISEHNRLYWYRQTLGQGPEFLTYFQNEAQLEKSRLLSDRFSAERPKGSFSTLEIQRTEQGDSAMYLCASDASGSSPHEQFFGPGTRLTVL.